This T cell receptor beta chain derives from a study of blood T cell repertoires in COVID-19. Study information: Sites in the United States, Italy and Spain provided acute and convalescent COVID-19 samples. In each case, the material was cDNA or gDNA derived from T cells, B-cell-depleted T cells, or PBMCs.

V trimming: 2 bases; J trimming: 11 bases; junction bases outside the gene matches: 6. There are 14 residues in the CDR3. Germline CDR1 and CDR2: MRHNA and SNTAGT. TCRdb's table, derived via immunoSEQ multiplex PCR, lists solely in-frame clones and lacks some. The table lists approximately 210,000 clones, roughly four fifths of them singletons, with roughly 5% in the top ten. This clonotype was obtained from a woman between 65 and 79 years old with active or convalescent COVID-19. The V gene is TRBV6-4, the J gene TRBJ2-1; 10 nucleotides agree with TRBD2. The sequenced material came from peripheral blood. In DNA, the CDR3 is TGTGCCAGCAGTGACGGGCTAGCGGGAGATAAGCAGTTCTTC. The encoded protein is CASSDGLAGDKQFF.